One sample yielded the 20 T cell receptor beta chains listed below, sequenced in a study of regulatory T cells in long-lasting Graves disease. Described time point: newly diagnosed GD, antithyroid drugs for less than 3 months. From RNA extracted from PBMCs, the TCR library was made. According to the study, TCR beta libraries were built with iRepertoire HTBI primers and CDR3-region Arm-PCR. TCRdb ran MiXCR on the multiplex PCR reads and lists one entry per CDR3 protein. The repertoire includes fewer than 650,000 distinct CDR3 sequences, approximately 15% of them detected once, and about 18% sits in the top ten. These data were also filed under a second study, of T cells in Graves' hyperthyroidism and ophthalmopathy.

The input for sequencing was peripheral blood mononuclear cells (PBMCs), taken at new diagnosis, from a patient treated with antithyroid drugs. The source is a woman aged 25 to 39 with Graves disease.

This clonotype was seen a single time. V usage is TRBV29-1 and J usage is TRBJ2-7; D remains unclear. The CDR3 is 11 amino acids. Germline V gene data show CDR1 as SQVTM and CDR2 as ANQGSEA. Trimming removed 4 bases at V and 3 bases at J, with 7 bases between. In nucleotides, the CDR3 is TGCAGCGTTGCTCTTGACTACGAGCAGTACTTC. Its protein product is CSVALDYEQYF.

This clonotype was counted at least ten times. The chain recombines TRBV27 with TRBJ1-2; 8 bases match TRBD1. The CDR3 has 14 residues. V shed 3 bases, J shed 10 bases, and the junction held 10 bases outside the gene matches. CDR1 is MNHEY, CDR2 SMNVEV, per germline (reference sequence). DNA for the CDR3: TGTGCCAGCAGTTTCGCGCCGGGACAGGAGGTCTACACCTTC. Its translation: CASSFAPGQEVYTF.

This clonotype was seen ten or more times. The chain links TRBV28 to TRBJ2-7; maybe TRBD1 (6 bases). The CDR3 runs to 15 residues. Germline V gene sequence: CDR1 MDHEN, CDR2 SYDVKM. V lost 6 bases, J lost 1 base, and 16 bases lay in between. The CDR3 sequence: CASSPLGTKSYEQYF. CDR3 DNA sequence: TGTGCCAGCAGCCCGTTGGGGACAAAATCCTACGAGCAGTACTTC.

The chain uses TRBV2 and TRBJ1-3; possible D gene TRBD1, 6 bases. The V end was cut by 5 bases, the J end by 8 bases, with 13 bases between. Germline V gene sequence: CDR1 SNHLY, CDR2 FYNNEI. CDR3 size: 13 residues. The CDR3 DNA follows: TGTGCCAGCAGTTACAGGGTGGGAGACACCATATATTTT. Its protein product is CASSYRVGDTIYF.

The chain's CDR3 is CASSAGTGVNYGYTF. In nucleotides, the CDR3 is TGTGCCAGCAGCGCCGGGACAGGGGTCAACTATGGCTACACCTTC. This sequence joins TRBV5-4 and TRBJ1-2; 10 bases map to TRBD1. CDR1 is SGHNT, CDR2 YYREEE, per germline (reference sequence). J gave up 2 bases and V 4 bases, and 5 bases lay outside the gene matches. This CDR3 spans 15 amino acids.

The chain recombines TRBV10-3 with TRBJ1-2; D call uncertain. CDR3 size: 12 residues. V dropped 1 base and J dropped 3 bases, with 3 bases sitting between them. Germline V CDR1 and CDR2: ENHRY, SYGVKD. The CDR3 here is CAISEWDYGYTF. The CDR3 bases are TGTGCCATCAGTGAGTGGGACTATGGCTACACCTTC.

This clonotype was detected ten times or more. V is TRBV2 and J is TRBJ2-7; 10 bases fit TRBD1. The V gene's germline CDR1 is SNHLY and CDR2 FYNNEI. The length of the CDR3 is 14 residues. Losses at the gene ends were 8 bases for V and 5 bases for J; bases not matched to a gene: 9. The CDR3 DNA reads TGTGCCAGCCGGTGGGGACAGGGGAACAACGAGCAGTACTTC. Translation gives CASRWGQGNNEQYF.

This clonotype was recorded a few times. The rearrangement joins TRBV6-9 to TRBJ1-3; D is unresolved. V was trimmed by 2 bases and J by 0 bases, leaving 8 bases between them. CDR3 length equals 15 residues. Germline-derived CDR1 and CDR2 are MNHGY and SVAAGI. CDR3 nucleotides: TGTGCCAGCAGTTATGCTCGGCTCTCTGGAAACACCATATATTTT. Translating gives CASSYARLSGNTIYF.

As regards this clonotype: Possible read error: a much larger clone is one base away. The CDR3 protein is CASSCQQGLYYEQYF. The CDR3 DNA follows: TGTGCCAGCAGTTGCCAACAGGGTTTATACTACGAGCAGTACTTC. The chain is built from TRBV6-5 and TRBJ2-3; possible D gene TRBD1, 6 bases. The J call may not be correct, given that the DNA end is closer to TRBJ2-7. There are 15 residues in the CDR3. Germline assignment: CDR1 MNHEY and CDR2 SVGAGI.

There are a few counts of this clonotype. The chain is built from TRBV7-9 and TRBJ2-4; 8 nucleotides line up with TRBD1. This CDR3 has 15 residues. Germline CDR1 SEHNR, CDR2 FQNEAQ (reference sequence). The V segment lost 4 bases and the J segment 4 bases; nucleotides outside the gene matches: 6. The CDR3 DNA follows: TGTGCCAGCAGCTCAGCTGGGACAGGAAAAAACATTCAGTACTTC. The encoded protein is CASSSAGTGKNIQYF.

This clonotype has a count of ten or more. The chain uses TRBV20-1 and TRBJ1-2, with D possibly matching TRBD1 (5 bases). The CDR3 is 13 residues long. Per germline, CDR1 DFQATT and CDR2 SNEGSKA (reference sequence). The V gene lost 5 bases and the J gene lost 4 bases, with 14 bases spanning the gap. The CDR3 protein is CSAPIRVGYGYTF. The CDR3 DNA reads TGCAGTGCTCCGATCAGGGTCGGCTATGGCTACACCTTC.

This clonotype was observed a handful of times. This chain links TRBV6-5 with TRBJ1-3, with a weak D call TRBD1 (5 bases). Germline V gene lookup returns CDR1 MNHEY and CDR2 SVGAGI. Trimming cost V 4 bases and J 0 bases, with 13 bases left between them. The CDR3 is 16 residues long. DNA for the CDR3: TGTGCCAGCAGTTCGCAGGGTGGTGGCTCTGGAAACACCATATATTTT. This gives the protein CASSSQGGGSGNTIYF.

The table lists this clonotype with many counts. V usage is TRBV6-1 and J usage is TRBJ1-4; no firm D call. Between the trimmed V and J ends, which lost 6 bases and 13 bases, there was a span of 15 bases. The CDR3 spans 12 residues. Germline values: CDR1 MNHNS, CDR2 SASEGT. The CDR3 spells CASRSPGGRLFF. The DNA of the CDR3 is TGTGCCAGCAGATCCCCAGGAGGAAGACTGTTTTTT.

This clonotype was seen ten or more times. The J gene is TRBJ2-1, the V gene TRBV27; 10 bases match TRBD2. Germline loops: CDR1 MNHEY, CDR2 SMNVEV (reference sequence). V shed 3 bases and J 10 bases; nucleotides not matched to a gene: 9. The CDR3 is 15 amino acids. The CDR3 region has the DNA TGTGCCAGCAGTTTTTCGGCTAGCGGGAGTGAGGAGCAGTTCTTC. Protein: CASSFSASGSEEQFF.

This clonotype was seen a handful of times. This rearrangement joins TRBV3-1 to TRBJ2-5, with TRBD1 identical over 12 bases. Trimming at V came to 4 bases and at J to 7 bases, leaving 7 bases not matched to a gene. The CDR3 spans 15 residues. Looked up from germline, CDR1 is LGHDT and CDR2 is YNNKEL (reference sequence). CDR3 in amino acids: CASSPGTGGVGTQYF. CDR3 nucleotide sequence: TGTGCCAGCAGCCCCGGGACAGGGGGCGTCGGGACCCAGTACTTC.

This rearrangement joins TRBV30 to TRBJ1-6; D is unresolved. The CDR3 sequence is 15 residues long. The V gene lost 5 bases and the J gene lost 7 bases, with 18 bases spanning the gap. Germline lookup yields CDR1 GTSNPN and CDR2 SVGIG (reference sequence). CDR3 nucleotides: TGTGCCTGGCAATTAGGTCGCCCGATAAATTCACCCCTCCACTTT. This codes for CAWQLGRPINSPLHF.

Note on this clonotype: At one end the junction does not follow the germline gene, possibly because of a read error. The chain uses TRBV14 and TRBJ1-2; D possibly corresponds to TRBD1 (6 bases). Germline CDR1 reads SGHDN; CDR2 reads FVKESK. This CDR3 region has 13 residues. The CDR3 region has the DNA TGTGCCAGCAGCCCCCTTACACAGGGTTTATGCTACTTC. Its translation is CASSPLTQGLCYF. The entire variable domain, with the rest obtained from reference TRBV14 and TRBJ1-2, is as follows: EAGVTQFPSHSVIEKGQTVTLRCDPISGHDNLYWYRRVMGKEIKFLLHFVKESKQDESGMPNNRFLAERTGGTYSTLKVQPAELEDSGVYFCASSPLTQGLCYFGSGTRLTVV.

This chain connects TRBV6-1 to TRBJ2-7, with a possible D match to TRBD2 (5 bases). Trimming cost V 6 bases and J 8 bases, with 11 bases left between them. Germline loops: CDR1 MNHNS, CDR2 SASEGT. The CDR3 is 11 amino acids. This CDR3 is CASRHHGKQYF. As DNA, the CDR3 is TGTGCCAGCAGGCACCACGGGAAGCAGTACTTC.

This chain joins TRBV19 and TRBJ2-7; the D is unclear. The germline V gene has CDR1 LNHDA and CDR2 SQIVND (reference sequence). V lost 5 bases and J lost 2, with 19 bases in between. This CDR3 is built from 16 residues. CDR3 coding DNA: TGTGCCAGTAGTCCCTCGGAGAGCAGTGTTACCTACGAGCAGTACTTC. It yields the protein CASSPSESSVTYEQYF.

This clonotype was counted a few times. This CDR3 is CASTPRTGGDTQYF. CDR3 nucleotides: TGTGCCAGCACTCCCCGGACAGGCGGAGATACGCAGTATTTT. The chain employs TRBV7-2 and TRBJ2-3, with 7 bases identical to TRBD1. The V segment lost 7 bases and the J segment 5 bases; nucleotides outside the gene matches: 9. Germline V gene data show CDR1 as SGHTA and CDR2 as FQGNSA. The CDR3 consists of 14 residues.